The 29 T cell receptor beta chains listed next were all sequenced from one sample in a study of blood T cell repertoires in COVID-19. TCRdb's table, derived via immunoSEQ multiplex PCR, lists solely in-frame clones and lacks some. The profile shows fewer than 350,000 clones, roughly 85% of them singletons. Sequencing was carried out using PBMCs or T cells enriched from blood (not recorded which). The receptors come from a woman aged 25 to 45 who had been exposed to COVID-19.

This clone was picked up a small number of times. This chain links TRBV5-1 with TRBJ2-2, with 7 bases fitting TRBD1. The CDR3 is 17 residues long. The V and J ends lost 0 bases and 6 bases, in that order; junction bases with no gene match: 11. Germline CDR1 reads SGHRS; CDR2 reads YFSETQ. The CDR3 region is CASSLVSQGDGAGELFF. Here the CDR3 DNA reads TGCGCCAGCAGCTTGGTATCTCAGGGGGACGGGGCCGGGGAGCTGTTTTTT.

This clone was found a few times. The chain is built from TRBV25-1 and TRBJ1-1; D is unresolved. Germline CDR1 and CDR2: MGHDK and SYGVNS. Trimming removed 4 bases from V and 10 bases from J, with 13 bases in between. The CDR3 runs to 12 residues. Here the CDR3 reads CASSVAGNGAFF. CDR3 DNA sequence: TGTGCCAGCAGTGTCGCGGGCAACGGAGCTTTCTTT.

This chain uses TRBV4-1 with TRBJ1-6; 11 bases align to TRBD1. Trimming at V came to 3 bases and at J to 8 bases, leaving 12 bases not matched to a gene. Germline V gives CDR1 MGHRA, CDR2 YSYEKL. There are 18 residues in the CDR3. CDR3 bases: TGCGCCAGCAGCCAGCGAGCGCCGGACAGGGGGCTCTATTCACCCCTCCACTTT. Translation: CASSQRAPDRGLYSPLHF.

The rearrangement uses TRBV28 and TRBJ2-2, with D hard to call. CDR1 and CDR2 from the germline V gene are MDHEN and SYDVKM. Trimming shortened V by 2 bases and J by 7 bases, and 8 bases separated the two germline ends. The CDR3 contains 13 residues. The CDR3 loop is CASSLNPVGELFF. CDR3 nucleotide sequence: TGTGCCAGCAGTTTAAATCCCGTCGGGGAGCTGTTTTTT.

The V gene is TRBV19, the J gene TRBJ1-5; 10 bases map to TRBD1. V shed 10 bases and J 5 bases; nucleotides not matched to a gene: 8. The CDR3 totals 14 residues. The germline CDR1 and CDR2 sequences are LNHDA and SQIVND (reference sequence). The CDR3 bases are TGTGCCACGAACGGGGGACAGGGGTATCAGCCCCAGCATTTT. Its protein is CATNGGQGYQPQHF.

The chain recombines TRBV4-3 with TRBJ2-2; unclear D gene. Between the trimmed V and J ends, which lost 0 bases and 4 bases, there was a span of 12 bases. The CDR3 extends over 16 amino acids. Germline V gene lookup returns CDR1 LGHNA and CDR2 YSLEER. For the CDR3, the DNA is TGCGCCAGCAGCCAAGAGGGTTCGGGTCTCACCGGGGAGCTGTTTTTT. Translating it yields CASSQEGSGLTGELFF.

The chain recombines TRBV18 with TRBJ1-2; D unresolved. CDR3 length equals 14 residues. Germline CDR1 is KGHSH and CDR2 is LQKENI. V was pared by 0 bases and J by 8 bases, with 13 bases between. Here the CDR3 DNA reads TGTGCCAGCTCACCACCTCGGGTGGAAGAGGGCTACACCTTC. Translating it yields CASSPPRVEEGYTF.

This chain joins TRBV11-2 and TRBJ2-1; no clear D. V lost 5 bases to trimming and J lost 7 bases, with 12 bases between them. CDR3 length equals 13 residues. Looked up from germline, CDR1 is SGHAT and CDR2 is FQNNGV. CDR3 sequence: CASSRDTLNEQFF. The CDR3 region has the DNA TGTGCCAGCAGCCGTGACACGCTGAATGAGCAGTTCTTC.

This clone has only one observation. The chain carries TRBV30 and TRBJ1-1; no clear D gene. The CDR3 length is 12 residues. Germline V gives CDR1 GTSNPN, CDR2 SVGIG (reference sequence). V was shortened by 2 bases and J by 5 bases, with 9 bases between the two germline ends. The CDR3 sequence is CAWSRQETEAFF. CDR3 nucleotides: TGTGCCTGGAGTCGGCAGGAAACTGAAGCTTTCTTT.

The V gene is TRBV19, the J gene TRBJ1-1, with D tentatively TRBD1 (6 bases). Deletions cut 0 bases from V and 1 base from J, with 18 bases between. There are 18 residues in the CDR3. The germline gives CDR1 LNHDA, CDR2 SQIVND (reference sequence). CDR3 sequence: CASSIDPGQPTQNTEAFF. The CDR3 bases are TGTGCCAGTAGTATAGATCCCGGACAGCCAACTCAGAACACTGAAGCTTTCTTT.

The V gene is TRBV5-4, the J gene TRBJ2-6; weak D call: TRBD1 (5 bases). V lost 0 bases and J 4 bases, leaving 11 bases between the germline ends. The CDR3 runs to 16 residues. CDR1 is SGHNT, CDR2 YYREEE, per germline (reference sequence). Written as DNA, the CDR3 is TGTGCCAGCAGCTTGGCTAGGGGATCCGGGGCCAACGTCCTGACTTTC. This encodes CASSLARGSGANVLTF. Full variable domain (rest looked up from reference TRBV5-4 and TRBJ2-6): ETGVTQSPTHLIKTRGQQVTLRCSSQSGHNTVSWYQQALGQGPQFIFQYYREEENGRGNFPPRFSGLQFPNYSSELNVNALELDDSALYLCASSLARGSGANVLTFGAGSRLTVL.

The rearrangement joins TRBV19 to TRBJ2-7, with D perhaps matching TRBD2 (6 bases). The germline CDR1 and CDR2 sequences are LNHDA and SQIVND (reference sequence). V gave up 3 bases and J gave up 3 bases, with 12 bases separating them. This CDR3 region has 14 residues. DNA of the CDR3: TGTGCCAGTAGTATTGGGGGGTCTGGCTACGAGCAGTACTTC. Protein: CASSIGGSGYEQYF. Looking up the rest from reference TRBV19 and TRBJ2-7 gives the full variable domain: DGGITQSPKYLFRKEGQNVTLSCEQNLNHDAMYWYRQDPGQGLRLIYYSQIVNDFQKGDIAEGYSVSREKKESFPLTVTSAQKNPTAFYLCASSIGGSGYEQYFGPGTRLTVT.

The chain has TRBV6-2 or TRBV6-3 and TRBJ1-5; no firm D call. Trimming cost V 2 bases and J 9 bases, with 17 bases left between them. Germline V gives CDR1 MNHEY, CDR2 SVGEGT. The CDR3 is 15 residues long. CDR3 sequence reads: CASSYDQASGLPQHF. The CDR3 coding sequence is TGTGCCAGCAGTTACGATCAGGCTTCAGGCTTGCCCCAGCATTTT.

The rearrangement links TRBV5-5 to TRBJ1-4, with 7 bases identical to TRBD1. This CDR3 region has 15 residues. The germline V gene encodes CDR1 SGHKS and CDR2 YYEKEE (reference sequence). V shed 1 base and J 5 bases; nucleotides not matched to a gene: 5. The CDR3 region is CASSLYDRDNEKLFF. The CDR3 DNA follows: TGTGCCAGCAGCTTGTACGACAGGGACAATGAAAAACTGTTTTTT.

This clone was picked up a small number of times. The J gene is TRBJ1-2, the V gene TRBV28; D call uncertain. CDR3 length: 11 residues. Per germline, CDR1 MDHEN and CDR2 SYDVKM. Trimming took 8 bases from V and 5 from J, leaving 9 bases between them. CDR3 amino acids: CASVGHYGYTF. The CDR3 region has the DNA TGTGCCAGCGTTGGGCATTATGGCTACACCTTC.

The CDR3 loop reads CASSNRDRRRSDTQYF. For the CDR3, the DNA is TGTGCCAGCAGCAACCGGGACAGGCGCCGATCAGATACGCAGTATTTT. This rearrangement joins TRBV21-1 to TRBJ2-3; the tabulated D call, TRBD1, remains unverified against the DNA. TRBV21-1 is a documented pseudogene. This CDR3 is built from 16 residues.

The chain combines TRBV19 with TRBJ1-2, with D perhaps matching TRBD1 (5 bases). CDR3 size: 16 residues. V gave up 7 bases and J gave up 3 bases, with 21 bases separating them. Germline V gene lookup returns CDR1 LNHDA and CDR2 SQIVND (reference sequence). CDR3 in amino acids: CASMGLGRQRYYGYTF. The CDR3 DNA reads TGTGCCAGTATGGGACTGGGAAGACAGAGATACTATGGCTACACCTTC. Full variable domain (outside the CDR3, taken from reference TRBV19 and TRBJ1-2): DGGITQSPKYLFRKEGQNVTLSCEQNLNHDAMYWYRQDPGQGLRLIYYSQIVNDFQKGDIAEGYSVSREKKESFPLTVTSAQKNPTAFYLCASMGLGRQRYYGYTFGSGTRLTVV.

This chain connects TRBV9 to TRBJ2-7; D is perhaps TRBD1 (5 bases). There are 18 residues in the CDR3. Germline values: CDR1 SGDLS, CDR2 YYNGEE. The V and J ends lost 4 bases and 0 bases respectively, with 23 bases between them. Here the CDR3 reads CASSRGLGPVTSSYEQYF. CDR3 sequence (DNA): TGTGCCAGCAGCAGGGGTCTGGGTCCCGTTACGAGCTCCTACGAGCAGTACTTC.

V usage is TRBV7-2 and J usage is TRBJ1-6; the D gene is possibly TRBD1 (5 bases). CDR3 length equals 15 residues. Between the trimmed V and J ends, which lost 4 bases and 7 bases, there was a span of 14 bases. Germline V CDR1 and CDR2: SGHTA, FQGNSA. The CDR3 spells CASSSLTANNSPLHF. The CDR3 bases are TGTGCCAGCAGCTCGTTGACAGCTAACAATTCACCCCTCCACTTT.

Only one count was recorded for this clone. This chain joins TRBV19 and TRBJ1-1; maybe TRBD1 (6 bases). Looked up from germline, CDR1 is LNHDA and CDR2 is SQIVND (reference sequence). V was shortened by 2 bases and J by 3 bases, with 13 bases between the two germline ends. CDR3 length: 15 amino acids. As DNA, the CDR3 is TGTGCCAGTAGTATAAGGGGACAACCGGACACTGAAGCTTTCTTT. This sequence encodes CASSIRGQPDTEAFF.

This rearrangement joins TRBV28 to TRBJ1-3; D unclear. The CDR3 is 14 residues long. Germline assignment: CDR1 MDHEN and CDR2 SYDVKM. V lost 7 bases and J lost 0, with 10 bases in between. The CDR3 sequence is CASTLRSSGNTIYF. In DNA form, the CDR3 reads TGTGCCAGCACCCTTCGGTCCTCTGGAAACACCATATATTTT.

The rearrangement joins TRBV7-2 to TRBJ2-4; weak D call: TRBD1 (6 bases). Trimming took 5 bases from V and 4 from J, leaving 12 bases between them. CDR1 SGHTA and CDR2 FQGNSA come from the germline V gene. The CDR3 consists of 14 residues. Here the CDR3 DNA reads TGTGCCAGCAGCACTAGGACAGAGAAAAACATTCAGTACTTC. This encodes CASSTRTEKNIQYF.

The V and J genes are TRBV7-2 and TRBJ1-5, with TRBD1 matching over 11 bases. This CDR3 spans 17 amino acids. CDR1 SGHTA and CDR2 FQGNSA come from the germline V gene. The junction had 10 bases not matched to a gene; V was cut back by 5 bases and J by 4 bases. DNA of the CDR3: TGTGCCAGCAGCCCTCGCTACGGGACAGGGGGGAATCAGCCCCAGCATTTT. Translation gives CASSPRYGTGGNQPQHF.

This chain links TRBV3-1 (or the pseudogene TRBV3-2) with TRBJ1-2; TRBD1 agrees at 8 bases. Germline loops: CDR1 LGHDT, CDR2 YNNKEL (reference sequence). This CDR3 is built from 13 residues. V shed 6 bases and J 4 bases; nucleotides not matched to a gene: 4. In DNA, the CDR3 is TGTGCCAGCAGACGAGGACAGGGCTATGGCTACACCTTC. Residues: CASRRGQGYGYTF.

The chain carries TRBV27 and TRBJ1-1; 8 bases line up with TRBD1. The germline gives CDR1 MNHEY, CDR2 SMNVEV (reference sequence). This CDR3 region has 13 residues. Trimming removed 8 bases from V and 5 bases from J; junction bases left unmatched: 7. CDR3 nucleotides: TGTGCCAGCTTACAGGGGGGTGGGACTGAAGCTTTCTTT. Its protein product is CASLQGGGTEAFF.

The rearrangement links TRBV5-1 to TRBJ1-2; D may be TRBD1 (5 bases). Deletions cut 3 bases from V and 0 bases from J, with 9 bases between. CDR1 and CDR2 from the germline V gene are SGHRS and YFSETQ. This CDR3 has 14 amino acids. CDR3 region: CASSSRVSNYGYTF. The CDR3 nucleotides are TGCGCCAGCAGCTCCAGGGTTTCTAACTATGGCTACACCTTC.

The chain uses TRBV7-3 and TRBJ2-5; D might be TRBD2 (5 bases). Germline lookup yields CDR1 SGHTA and CDR2 FQGTGA. This CDR3 spans 15 amino acids. The germline V and J ends were trimmed by 2 bases and 5 bases, with 15 bases remaining between them. As DNA, the CDR3 is TGTGCCAGCAGCTTACGCGGGTCATCTGGGGAGACCCAGTACTTC. It yields the protein CASSLRGSSGETQYF.

This chain links TRBV27 with TRBJ2-7, with a possible D match to TRBD1 (7 bases). The CDR3 is made up of 15 amino acids. Germline CDR1 MNHEY, CDR2 SMNVEV (reference sequence). V lost 2 bases and J 3 bases, leaving 14 bases between the germline ends. CDR3 DNA sequence: TGTGCCAGCAGTTTACGGAGGGGGCGAATCTACGAGCAGTACTTC. Protein sequence: CASSLRRGRIYEQYF.

This chain links TRBV27 with TRBJ2-7; the D gene is possibly TRBD2 (7 bases). Per the germline V gene, CDR1 is MNHEY and CDR2 is SMNVEV (reference sequence). The CDR3 runs 14 residues. Trimming took 3 bases from V and 7 from J, leaving 16 bases between them. CDR3 sequence: CASSFLGGAFEQYF. For the CDR3, the DNA is TGTGCCAGCAGTTTTCTGGGGGGGGCCTTTGAGCAGTACTTC.